A selection of T cell receptor beta chains follows, all from one sample in a study of Ad26.COV2.S vaccination and SARS-CoV-2 variants. Here immunoSEQ multiplex PCR was the method, and the copy in TCRdb shows in-frame clones only, minus some. The repertoire includes hundreds of thousands of clones, approximately 90% of them detected once, and over 1.5% sits in the top ten. The sequenced sample was peripheral blood, obtained in a trial of Ad26.COV2.S vaccine versus placebo. Receptors originate from a person between 18 and 65 years old who received the Ad26.COV2.S COVID-19 vaccine or a placebo. Both conserved end residues are part of each CDR3. The D gene is left open where the match is weak. Expanded clones get a size class; other rows say once, few or many, or leave the size out.

DNA: TGTGCCAGCAGCTACGCAACCGACAGGGGAGCCTCCTACGAGCAGTACTTC; CDR3: CASSYATDRGASYEQYF; V: TRBV7-8; size: once; J: TRBJ2-7; D: TRBD1
DNA: TGCGCCAGCAGCTCAGAGGACAGGGGGTTCACAGATACGCAGTATTTT; CDR3: CASSSEDRGFTDTQYF; V: TRBV5-1; size: -; J: TRBJ2-3; D: TRBD1
DNA: TGTGCCAGCTCACGAGAATCGGGACTAGCGGGGCCTACAGATACGCAGTATTTT; CDR3: CASSRESGLAGPTDTQYF; V: TRBV18; size: -; J: TRBJ2-3; D: TRBD2
DNA: TGCGCCAGCAGCCAAGGTTCGCCTAGCGGGGGGATGTATACGCAGTATTTT; CDR3: CASSQGSPSGGMYTQYF; V: TRBV4-3; size: -; J: TRBJ2-3; D: TRBD2
DNA: TGTGCCAGCAGTTCCCTCCTAAACCTGAACACTGAAGCTTTCTTT; CDR3: CASSSLLNLNTEAFF; V: TRBV27; size: once; J: TRBJ1-1; D: -
DNA: TGTGCCTGGAGTGGAGGACAGGGGGTATCTAGAAACACCATATATTTT; CDR3: CAWSGGQGVSRNTIYF; V: TRBV30; size: -; J: TRBJ1-3; D: TRBD1
DNA: TGTGCTAGTGGTTGGGGGACAGCTAGCACAGATACGCAGTATTTT; CDR3: CASGWGTASTDTQYF; V: TRBV12-5; size: -; J: TRBJ2-3; D: TRBD1
DNA: TGTGCCAGCTCACCATTAGGGTCTGGGGGCAATCAGCCCCAGCATTTT; CDR3: CASSPLGSGGNQPQHF; V: TRBV18; size: -; J: TRBJ1-5; D: -
DNA: TGTGCCAGCCTAGGAGGGGGCTCCTACAATGAGCAGTTCTTC; CDR3: CASLGGGSYNEQFF; V: TRBV13; size: -; J: TRBJ2-1; D: -
DNA: TGTGCCAGCGGTCGCGGATTCTACTATGGCTACACCTTC; CDR3: CASGRGFYYGYTF; V: TRBV28; size: once; J: TRBJ1-2; D: -
DNA: TGTGCCAGCAGCCCGAGTCGGAATGAGCAGTTCTTC; CDR3: CASSPSRNEQFF; V: TRBV5-5; size: -; J: TRBJ2-1; D: -
DNA: TGTGCCAGCAAGGTAGGAGGGACGATCGAGCAGTACTTC; CDR3: CASKVGGTIEQYF; V: TRBV12-3/TRBV12-4; size: -; J: TRBJ2-7; D: -
DNA: TGCAGCGTTGACGGGCAGGGTGACGGTCAGCCCCAGCATTTT; CDR3: CSVDGQGDGQPQHF; V: TRBV29-1; size: -; J: TRBJ1-5; D: -
DNA: TGTGCCAGCTCACCACCCGGGACAGGGTACCATGAGCAGTTCTTC; CDR3: CASSPPGTGYHEQFF; V: TRBV18; size: -; J: TRBJ2-1; D: TRBD1
DNA: TGTGCCTGGAGTGGGCAGTTCAATCAGCCCCAGCATTTT; CDR3: CAWSGQFNQPQHF; V: TRBV30; size: -; J: TRBJ1-5; D: -
DNA: TGTGCCAGCAGTTTCCACAGGGCCTACGAGCAGTACTTC; CDR3: CASSFHRAYEQYF; V: TRBV28; size: -; J: TRBJ2-7; D: -
DNA: TGTGCCAGCAGTACCCGGGACACCTCTGGAAACACCATATATTTT; CDR3: CASSTRDTSGNTIYF; V: TRBV6-2/TRBV6-3; size: few; J: TRBJ1-3; D: -
DNA: TGTGCCAGCAGCCCCAGACTAGCGTTAGATGAGCAGTTCTTC; CDR3: CASSPRLALDEQFF; V: TRBV7-7; size: -; J: TRBJ2-1; D: TRBD2
DNA: TGTGCCAGCAGTTACGATTATAAGGTTAGTGCTGAAGCTTTCTTT; CDR3: CASSYDYKVSAEAFF; V: TRBV6-6; size: -; J: TRBJ1-1; D: -
DNA: TGTGCCAGCAGTGAAATTCAAGACAATGAGCAGTTCTTC; CDR3: CASSEIQDNEQFF; V: TRBV27; size: -; J: TRBJ2-1; D: -
DNA: TGTGCCAGCAGCTTAGTTTCACGTTGGTTCCGCCGGGACGCTGAAGCTTTCTTT; CDR3: CASSLVSRWFRRDAEAFF; V: TRBV7-9; size: -; J: TRBJ1-1; D: -
DNA: TGCGCCAGCAGCTCCACGACGGGGGGATCGAACACCGGGGAGCTGTTTTTT; CDR3: CASSSTTGGSNTGELFF; V: TRBV5-1; size: -; J: TRBJ2-2; D: TRBD2
DNA: TGTGCCAGCAGTCTGGTCCCCGGGACAGGAGGGGACGAGCAGTACTTC; CDR3: CASSLVPGTGGDEQYF; V: TRBV27; size: -; J: TRBJ2-7; D: TRBD1
DNA: TGTGCCAGCAGCGTACTAGCGGGGGGTTTAACCGGGGAGCTGTTTTTT; CDR3: CASSVLAGGLTGELFF; V: TRBV9; size: -; J: TRBJ2-2; D: TRBD2
DNA: TGTGCCAGCAGATTCGGCGGGCGAAATAGCAATCAGCCCCAGCATTTT; CDR3: CASRFGGRNSNQPQHF; V: TRBV28; size: once; J: TRBJ1-5; D: -
DNA: TGTGCCAGCAGTTTGTGGGACAGCCCGAACACTGAAGCTTTCTTT; CDR3: CASSLWDSPNTEAFF; V: TRBV28; size: -; J: TRBJ1-1; D: TRBD1
DNA: TGTGCCAGCAGGTGGGGGACTGAAGCTTTCTTT; CDR3: CASRWGTEAFF; V: TRBV2; size: -; J: TRBJ1-1; D: -
DNA: TGTGCCACCTCGGTCGGCGCAGGGCGGACTGAAGCTTTCTTT; CDR3: CATSVGAGRTEAFF; V: TRBV15; size: -; J: TRBJ1-1; D: -
DNA: TGCGCCAGCAGTGAGTACAGGAGTGGTCGCACAGATACGCAGTATTTT; CDR3: CASSEYRSGRTDTQYF; V: TRBV10-2; size: -; J: TRBJ2-3; D: -
DNA: TGTGCCAGCAGCTTGTACCCGGGCCTAATTCAAGAGACCCAGTACTTC; CDR3: CASSLYPGLIQETQYF; V: TRBV5-8; size: -; J: TRBJ2-5; D: -
DNA: TGTGCCAGCACAAGACTAGCGGGGGGGCCCGGGGAGACCCAGTACTTC; CDR3: CASTRLAGGPGETQYF; V: TRBV7-2; size: -; J: TRBJ2-5; D: TRBD2
DNA: TGTGCCTGGAGTGTAGGGGGAAATTCACCCCTCCACTTT; CDR3: CAWSVGGNSPLHF; V: TRBV30; size: -; J: TRBJ1-6; D: -
DNA: TGCGCCAGCAGCTCTGCCCTAGGGGGTACCCAAAAACTGTTTTTT; CDR3: CASSSALGGTQKLFF; V: TRBV5-1; size: once; J: TRBJ1-4; D: -
DNA: TGTGCCAGCTCACCAATGCAGTCGAACACCGGGGAGCTGTTTTTT; CDR3: CASSPMQSNTGELFF; V: TRBV18; size: -; J: TRBJ2-2; D: -
DNA: TGTGCCAGTAGTATTGCGACCGCACAGTCCTACGAGCAGTACTTC; CDR3: CASSIATAQSYEQYF; V: TRBV19; size: -; J: TRBJ2-7; D: -
DNA: TGTGCCAGCAGTTTATGGGGACAGGGGGATAATGGCTACACCTTC; CDR3: CASSLWGQGDNGYTF; V: TRBV28; size: -; J: TRBJ1-2; D: TRBD1
DNA: TGTGCCAGCAGCTTAGCGCCAGAAGCTTTCTTT; CDR3: CASSLAPEAFF; V: TRBV7-9; size: -; J: TRBJ1-1; D: -
DNA: TGTGCCACCAGCAGAGCTCGAAACGAGCAGTACTTC; CDR3: CATSRARNEQYF; V: TRBV15; size: -; J: TRBJ2-7; D: -
DNA: TGCAGTGCTAGTGAGGACCTGCTTTCCTACGAGCAGTACTTC; CDR3: CSASEDLLSYEQYF; V: TRBV20-1; size: -; J: TRBJ2-7; D: -
DNA: TGTGCCAGCAGCAAAAAAGGTCAATACTCTGGAAACACCATATATTTT; CDR3: CASSKKGQYSGNTIYF; V: TRBV21-1; size: -; J: TRBJ1-3; D: -
DNA: TGTGCCAGCAGAAAGGGACAGCTCACTGAAGCTTTCTTT; CDR3: CASRKGQLTEAFF; V: TRBV6-5; size: -; J: TRBJ1-1; D: TRBD1
DNA: TGTGCCAGCAGCTTAGGGACTAGCGGGCCGAGCTCCTACAATGAGCAGTTCTTC; CDR3: CASSLGTSGPSSYNEQFF; V: TRBV7-8; size: -; J: TRBJ2-1; D: TRBD2
DNA: TGCGCCAGCAGTATGGGGAAGAACACCGGGGAGCTGTTTTTT; CDR3: CASSMGKNTGELFF; V: TRBV4-3; size: -; J: TRBJ2-2; D: -
DNA: TGTGCCAGTACCCAAAAGGGGGGGGGACGTAATTCACCCCTCCACTTT; CDR3: CASTQKGGGRNSPLHF; V: TRBV19; size: -; J: TRBJ1-6; D: -
DNA: TGTGCCAGCAGCCCAATTCGACAGGGAACAGGCCATGGCTACACCTTC; CDR3: CASSPIRQGTGHGYTF; V: TRBV11-2; size: -; J: TRBJ1-2; D: TRBD1
DNA: TGTGCCAGCAGCTTGGGAGGGACTAGCGGGGGGTTCAGCTCCTACGAGCAGTACTTC; CDR3: CASSLGGTSGGFSSYEQYF; V: TRBV5-6; size: once; J: TRBJ2-7; D: TRBD2
DNA: TGTGCCAGTAGTATGCGGACAGCTATCGAAGCTTTCTTT; CDR3: CASSMRTAIEAFF; V: TRBV19; size: -; J: TRBJ1-1; D: -
DNA: TGTGCCAGCCTACCCGACAGGATCATTGGGGTGAACACTGAAGCTTTCTTT; CDR3: CASLPDRIIGVNTEAFF; V: TRBV9; size: -; J: TRBJ1-1; D: -
DNA: TGCGCCAGCAGTGAAACAGGGGGGTACTACGAGCAGTACTTC; CDR3: CASSETGGYYEQYF; V: TRBV10-2; size: -; J: TRBJ2-7; D: TRBD1
DNA: TGTGCCAGCAGCCCCCCAGGCGGCAGTGTGCAGTTCTTC; CDR3: CASSPPGGSVQFF; V: TRBV27; size: -; J: TRBJ2-1; D: -
DNA: TGTGCCAGCAGCTTAGCGTGGGACAGGGGGCACAATGAGCAGTTCTTC; CDR3: CASSLAWDRGHNEQFF; V: TRBV7-2; size: -; J: TRBJ2-1; D: TRBD1
DNA: TGTGCCAGCAGTCTATCGCGGCAGGGGGCCACCGGGGAGCTGTTTTTT; CDR3: CASSLSRQGATGELFF; V: TRBV11-2; size: -; J: TRBJ2-2; D: TRBD1
DNA: TGTGCCAGCTCACCACCCCCGGAGCAGTTCTTC; CDR3: CASSPPPEQFF; V: TRBV18; size: -; J: TRBJ2-1; D: -
DNA: TGTGCCAGCAGCTTATGGGGAGATACGCAGTATTTT; CDR3: CASSLWGDTQYF; V: TRBV7-9; size: -; J: TRBJ2-3; D: -